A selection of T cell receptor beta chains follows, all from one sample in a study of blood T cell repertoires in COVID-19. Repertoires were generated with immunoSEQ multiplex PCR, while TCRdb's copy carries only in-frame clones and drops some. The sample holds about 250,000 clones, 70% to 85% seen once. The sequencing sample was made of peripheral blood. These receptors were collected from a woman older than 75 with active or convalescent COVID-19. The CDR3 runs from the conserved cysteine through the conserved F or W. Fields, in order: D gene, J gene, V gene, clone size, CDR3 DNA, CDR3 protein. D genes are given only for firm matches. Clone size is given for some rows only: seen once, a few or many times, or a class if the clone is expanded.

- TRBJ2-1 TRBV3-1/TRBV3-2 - TGTGCCAGCAGCCAGGATCGGGAGCGGTTCTTC CASSQDRERFF
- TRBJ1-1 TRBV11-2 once TGTGCCAGCAGCTTAGGAGCCCATCGAGGGACTGAAGCTTTCTTT CASSLGAHRGTEAFF
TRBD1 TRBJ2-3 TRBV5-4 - TGTGCCAGCAGCTTGGGGACAGGCCTCTCCACAGATACGCAGTATTTT CASSLGTGLSTDTQYF
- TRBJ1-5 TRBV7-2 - TGTGCCAGCAGCCGGGACAACAATCAGCCCCAGCATTTT CASSRDNNQPQHF
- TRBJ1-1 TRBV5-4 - TGTGCCAGCAGCCCCGGGTCCCCAATGAACACTGAAGCTTTCTTT CASSPGSPMNTEAFF
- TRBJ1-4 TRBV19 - TGTGCCAGTATTAAGGCAGCCTCGGGGACTAATGAAAAACTGTTTTTT CASIKAASGTNEKLFF
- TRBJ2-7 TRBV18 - TGTGCCAGCTCACCACCGCGTTCGGGAGCTCAGTACGAGCAGTACTTC CASSPPRSGAQYEQYF
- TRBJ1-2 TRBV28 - TGTGCCAGCAGTTTTTATCCACTTGGAGGTGGCTACACCTTC CASSFYPLGGGYTF
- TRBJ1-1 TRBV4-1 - TGCGCCAGCAGCTATGACGGAGCTATGAACACTGAAGCTTTCTTT CASSYDGAMNTEAFF
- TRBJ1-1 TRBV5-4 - TGTGCCAGCAGCTTGGCAGGAGCGAGGGACACTGAAGCTTTCTTT CASSLAGARDTEAFF
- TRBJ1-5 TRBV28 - TGTGCCAGCAGTACCTCGTCTGGGAGGCGGCCCCAGCATTTT CASSTSSGRRPQHF
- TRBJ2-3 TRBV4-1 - TGCGCCAGCAGCCAAGAGTTTATCGGGATCGCCACAGATACGCAGTATTTT CASSQEFIGIATDTQYF
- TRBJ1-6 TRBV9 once TGTGCCAGCAGCGTAGGTCCAGGGTTATATAATTCACCCCTCCACTTT CASSVGPGLYNSPLHF
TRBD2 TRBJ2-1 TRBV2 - TGTGCCAGCATACTCAACAGGGCTAGCGGGACCAATGAGCAGTTCTTC CASILNRASGTNEQFF
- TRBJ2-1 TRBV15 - TGTGCCACCAGCGGTTCCGGGGGCTCCTACAATGAGCAGTTCTTC CATSGSGGSYNEQFF
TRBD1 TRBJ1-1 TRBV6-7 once TGTGCCAGCAGTCAACGGGACAGCGCCGTGGGGAGGACTGAAGCTTTCTTT CASSQRDSAVGRTEAFF
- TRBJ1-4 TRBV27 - TGTGCCAGCAGTCCCCTACCAGGGTTGCCTAATGAAAAACTGTTTTTT CASSPLPGLPNEKLFF
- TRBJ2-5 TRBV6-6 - TGTGCCGGAAGCCTCGGGGTCCAAGAGACCCAGTACTTC CAGSLGVQETQYF
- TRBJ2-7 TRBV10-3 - TGTGCCATCAGTGAGAGCTTTAGTTCCTACGAGCAGTACTTC CAISESFSSYEQYF
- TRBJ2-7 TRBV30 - TGTGCCTGGAGTGGACAGGCTTCCTACGAGCAGTACTTC CAWSGQASYEQYF
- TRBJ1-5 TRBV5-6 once TGTGCCAGCAGCTTTGGGGCAGGGAATCAGCCCCAGCATTTT CASSFGAGNQPQHF
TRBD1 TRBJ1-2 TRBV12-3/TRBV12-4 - TGTGCCAGCAGTAACAGGGGGAGGTATGGCTACACCTTC CASSNRGRYGYTF
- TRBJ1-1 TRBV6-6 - TGTGCCAGCAGTCGAGCAGGGGTCTCTACTCAATCAACTGAAGCTTTCTTT CASSRAGVSTQSTEAFF
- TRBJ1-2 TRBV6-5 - TGTGCCAGCATAATGCTGGGCCCCACCTTC CASIMLGPTF
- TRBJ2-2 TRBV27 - TGTGCCAGCAGTTTGGGCAGAACAATAGCGAACACCGGGGAGCTGTTTTTT CASSLGRTIANTGELFF
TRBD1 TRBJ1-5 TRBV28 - TGTGCCAGCAGTTATACCGGGACAGTCATCAATCAGCCCCAGCATTTT CASSYTGTVINQPQHF
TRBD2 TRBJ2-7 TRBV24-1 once TGTGCCACCAGTGCGTACGGGAGGAGAGGCTACGAGCAGTACTTC CATSAYGRRGYEQYF
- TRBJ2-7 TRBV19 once TGTGCCAGTAGTATAGTTCACGGGAACTACGAGCAGTACTTC CASSIVHGNYEQYF
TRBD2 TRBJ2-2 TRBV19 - TGTGCCAGTAGTATAACTAGCGGATTCCCCGGGGAGCTGTTTTTT CASSITSGFPGELFF
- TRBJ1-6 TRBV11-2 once TGTGCCAGCAGCTTAGGATTTCGGTCACCCCTCCACTTT CASSLGFRSPLHF
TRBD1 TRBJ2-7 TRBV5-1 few TGCGCCAGCTTCCGGGACAGCTCCTACGAGCAGTACTTC CASFRDSSYEQYF
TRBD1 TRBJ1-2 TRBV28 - TGTGCCAGCAGAAAACAGGGGATACTCGGCTACACCTTC CASRKQGILGYTF
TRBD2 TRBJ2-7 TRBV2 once TGTGCCAGCAGTGAGACTAGCGGGAGCCCCGTATCCGGGCAGTACTTC CASSETSGSPVSGQYF
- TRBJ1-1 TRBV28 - TGTGCCAGCAGTCCTGGGAGGAGGGGATTTCACACTGAAGCTTTCTTT CASSPGRRGFHTEAFF
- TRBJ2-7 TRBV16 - TGTGCCAGCAGCCAGTTACAGGGCCCAGGCTACGAGCAGTACTTC CASSQLQGPGYEQYF
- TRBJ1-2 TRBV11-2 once TGTGCCAGCAGCTACGGACAGAACTATGGCTACACCTTC CASSYGQNYGYTF
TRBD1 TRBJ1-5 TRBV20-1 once TGCAGTGCTAGTCGGCAGGGGGTTATGCAGCCCCAGCATTTT CSASRQGVMQPQHF
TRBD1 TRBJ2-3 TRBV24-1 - TGTGCCACCAGTGAAAACGGACAGGGAATCAGTACGCAGTATTTT CATSENGQGISTQYF
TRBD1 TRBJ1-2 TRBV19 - TGTGCCAGTAGTCGACAGGGGGCGGCGAACTATGGCTACACCTTC CASSRQGAANYGYTF
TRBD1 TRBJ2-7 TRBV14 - TGTGCCAGCAGCCCCCGACAGGGGGTCGGCTACGAGCAGTACTTC CASSPRQGVGYEQYF
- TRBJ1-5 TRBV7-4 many TGTGCCAGCAGCAAAGTCTGGGAGGGGAATCAGCCCCAGCATTTT CASSKVWEGNQPQHF
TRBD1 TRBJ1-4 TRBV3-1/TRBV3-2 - TGTGCCAGCAGCCATCGGACAGGAAGAGAGGAAAAACTGTTTTTT CASSHRTGREEKLFF
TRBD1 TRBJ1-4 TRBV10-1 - TGCGCCAGCAGTGAGTCCGGGACAGGGGCGGCAACTAATGAAAAACTGTTTTTT CASSESGTGAATNEKLFF
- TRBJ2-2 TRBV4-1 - TGCGCCAGCAGCCGAATCGGGGGGAACACCGGGGAGCTGTTTTTT CASSRIGGNTGELFF
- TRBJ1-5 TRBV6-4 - TGTGCCAGCAGCCACGGACTCAATCAGCCCCAGCATTTT CASSHGLNQPQHF
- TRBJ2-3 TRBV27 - TGTGCCAGCAGTTTGTCCGGCGCTTACGGGCCGACTAGTCTTAGCACAGATACGCAGTATTTT CASSLSGAYGPTSLSTDTQYF
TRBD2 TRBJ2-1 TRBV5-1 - TGCGCCAGCAGCCAGACTAGCGGGAGTTCGAGCTCCTACAATGAGCAGTTCTTC CASSQTSGSSSSYNEQFF
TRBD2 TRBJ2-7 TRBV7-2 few TGTGCCAGCAGCTTAATGCAGAGTCGCGGGGGATACGAGCAGTACTTC CASSLMQSRGGYEQYF
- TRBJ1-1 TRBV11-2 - TGTGCCAGCAGCTTAGGTCTCCCGGGGACTGAAGCTTTCTTT CASSLGLPGTEAFF
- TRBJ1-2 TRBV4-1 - TGCGCCAGCAGCCAAGAAGCGAGGGTCTACGGCGGCTACACCTTC CASSQEARVYGGYTF
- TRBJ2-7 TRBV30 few TGTGCCTGGATGCTCGTGCGCCCCCCCTACGAGCAGTACTTC CAWMLVRPPYEQYF
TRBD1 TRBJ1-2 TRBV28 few TGTGCCAGCAGTTTCGTTTTGCCACAGGGGGACAATGGCTACACCTTC CASSFVLPQGDNGYTF
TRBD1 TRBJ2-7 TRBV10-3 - TGTGCCATCGCTAGGGACAGGGACGGCGGCGAGCAGTACTTC CAIARDRDGGEQYF
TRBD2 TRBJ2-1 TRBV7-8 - TGTGCCAGCAGCTTTTCCACTAGCGGGACTATCAATGAGCAGTTCTTC CASSFSTSGTINEQFF
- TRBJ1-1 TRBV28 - TGTGCCAGCAGTTTAGGCGGGAGCACTGAAGCTTTCTTT CASSLGGSTEAFF
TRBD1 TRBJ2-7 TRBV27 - TGTGCCAGCAGCGGAAGACAGGGCCTTTCGGAGCAGTACTTC CASSGRQGLSEQYF
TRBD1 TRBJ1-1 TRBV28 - TGTGCCAGCAGCTCCCCGGGACAGGGGGACACTGAAGCTTTCTTT CASSSPGQGDTEAFF
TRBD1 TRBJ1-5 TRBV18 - TGTGCCAGCTCACCCGGACAGGGATATCAGCCCCAGCATTTT CASSPGQGYQPQHF
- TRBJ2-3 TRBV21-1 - TGTGCCAGCAGCAAAGAGCCTAACCCGGCAGATACGCAGTATTTT CASSKEPNPADTQYF